These T cell receptor beta chains were read from a single sample in a study of blood T cell repertoires in COVID-19. The protocol was immunoSEQ multiplex PCR, while the TCRdb copy is restricted to in-frame clones and leaves out a portion. The sample consists of around 40,000 clones, around 84% of them appearing once. The sample comprised peripheral blood. These receptor sequences come from a human donor in a cohort sampled during active COVID-19. Each CDR3 is given with its conserved first and last residue. A D gene is named only where the DNA matches it firmly. Rows may omit the clone size; those that give it use once, few, many or a size class.

TRBJ2-3 | . | TRBV5-1 | 16 | TRBD1 | TGCGCCAGCAGCAGGGGACAGGGGGCCGAGGCAGATACGCAGTATTTT | CASSRGQGAEADTQYF
TRBJ1-6 | . | TRBV9 | 14 | . | TGTGCCAGCAGCTCACAGAGTCTCTATTCACCCCTCCACTTT | CASSSQSLYSPLHF
TRBJ2-3 | . | TRBV7-3 | 13 | TRBD1 | TGTGCCAGCAGCCGGGGACAGTCAGATACGCAGTATTTT | CASSRGQSDTQYF
TRBJ2-5 | . | TRBV11-3 | 14 | . | TGTGCCAGCAGCTTAGTTGCCAGCGCGGAGACCCAGTACTTC | CASSLVASAETQYF
TRBJ1-6 | . | TRBV6-5 | 13 | . | TGTGCCAGCAGGATCGTACAGGCTTCACCCCTCCACTTT | CASRIVQASPLHF
TRBJ1-5 | . | TRBV18 | 16 | . | TGTGCCAGCTCAAGCCAACAGGGCGTAGGTAATCAGCCCCAGCATTTT | CASSSQQGVGNQPQHF
TRBJ1-5 | few | TRBV6-1 | 16 | . | TGTGCCAGCAGTGAAGCTGCGGCAGCTTGGGATCAGCCCCAGCATTTT | CASSEAAAAWDQPQHF
TRBJ2-7 | few | TRBV6-5 | 14 | TRBD2 | TGTGCCAGCAGCGTAGCGGGGGGCTCCTACGAGCAGTACTTC | CASSVAGGSYEQYF
TRBJ2-5 | . | TRBV2 | 17 | TRBD2 | TGTGCCAGCAGTGATAGGGTCGGGAGGGTCGGAGGGGAGACCCAGTACTTC | CASSDRVGRVGGETQYF
TRBJ2-1 | . | TRBV18 | 13 | . | TGTGCCAGCTCACCACCGCAGGACAATGAGCAGTTCTTC | CASSPPQDNEQFF
TRBJ2-5 | once | TRBV15 | 13 | . | TGTGCCACCAGCAGAGCTCGGCGGGAGACCCAGTACTTC | CATSRARRETQYF
TRBJ2-7 | . | TRBV5-1 | 15 | TRBD1 | TGCGCCAGCAGCTTGGCAGAGACAGGGGTATCCGAGCAGTACTTC | CASSLAETGVSEQYF
TRBJ2-5 | . | TRBV12-5 | 13 | TRBD2 | TGTGCTAGTGCTAAAAGCGGGGGGGAGACCCAGTACTTC | CASAKSGGETQYF
TRBJ2-2 | . | TRBV7-9 | 12 | . | TGTGCCAGCAGCCCCGACACCGGGGAGCTGTTTTTT | CASSPDTGELFF
TRBJ2-7 | . | TRBV6-7 | 15 | . | TGTGCCAGCAGTCCGACAGGAGGCAGACCCTACGAGCAGTACTTC | CASSPTGGRPYEQYF
TRBJ1-5 | . | TRBV5-5 | 15 | TRBD1 | TGTGCCAGCAGCTCGACAGGGTGGTCAAGTCAGCCCCAGCATTTT | CASSSTGWSSQPQHF
TRBJ1-5 | few | TRBV4-1 | 15 | . | TGCGCCAGCAGCCAAGTCCAGACTCGCAATCAGCCCCAGCATTTT | CASSQVQTRNQPQHF
TRBJ2-7 | few | TRBV5-1 | 14 | TRBD2 | TGCGCCAGCAGCGCCGGGACTAGTGGCTACGAGCAGTACTTC | CASSAGTSGYEQYF
TRBJ2-7 | . | TRBV5-4 | 14 | . | TGTGCCAGCAGCCCCGGGACACCTGCCTACGAGCAGTACTTC | CASSPGTPAYEQYF
TRBJ2-3 | . | TRBV6-6 | 16 | . | TGTGCCAGCAGTTTCCCCCGGGAGACCAGCACAGATACGCAGTATTTT | CASSFPRETSTDTQYF
TRBJ2-5 | . | TRBV7-8 | 13 | . | TGTGCCAGCAGCTTAGGACAGAAAGAGACCCAGTACTTC | CASSLGQKETQYF
TRBJ1-4 | . | TRBV6-5 | 14 | TRBD1 | TGTGCCAGCGACAACATGGGACAGAGAGAAAAACTGTTTTTT | CASDNMGQREKLFF